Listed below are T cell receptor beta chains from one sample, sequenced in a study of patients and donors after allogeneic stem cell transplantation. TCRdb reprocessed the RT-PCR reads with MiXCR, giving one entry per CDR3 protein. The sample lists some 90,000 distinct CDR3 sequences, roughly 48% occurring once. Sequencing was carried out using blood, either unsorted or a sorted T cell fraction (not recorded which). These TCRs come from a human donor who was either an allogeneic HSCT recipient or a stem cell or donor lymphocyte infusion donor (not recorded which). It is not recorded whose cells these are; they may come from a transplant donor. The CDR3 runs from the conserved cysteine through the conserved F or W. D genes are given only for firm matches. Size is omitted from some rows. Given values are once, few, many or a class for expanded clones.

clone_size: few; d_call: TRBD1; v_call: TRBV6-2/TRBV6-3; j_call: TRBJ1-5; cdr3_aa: CASSFPGQGGQPQHF; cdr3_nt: TGTGCCAGCAGTTTTCCGGGACAGGGGGGTCAGCCCCAGCATTTT
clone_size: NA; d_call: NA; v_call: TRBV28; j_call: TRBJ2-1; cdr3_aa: CASSQVRNLNNEQFF; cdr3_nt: TGTGCCAGCAGTCAAGTTAGGAACCTTAACAATGAGCAGTTCTTC
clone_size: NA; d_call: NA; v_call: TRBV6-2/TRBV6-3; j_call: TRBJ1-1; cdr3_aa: CASSRPDRLNTEAFF; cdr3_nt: TGTGCCAGCAGCCGCCCCGACAGGTTGAACACTGAAGCTTTCTTT
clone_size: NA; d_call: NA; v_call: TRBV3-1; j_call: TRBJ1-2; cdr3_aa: CASSHLTGVEGYTF; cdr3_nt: TGTGCCAGCAGCCACCTCACGGGGGTAGAAGGCTACACCTTC
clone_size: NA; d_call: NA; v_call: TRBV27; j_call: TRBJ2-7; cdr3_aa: CASSSLTEQYF; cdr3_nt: TGTGCCAGCAGTTCGCTTACCGAGCAGTACTTC
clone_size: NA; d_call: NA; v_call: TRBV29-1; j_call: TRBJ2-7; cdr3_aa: CSVEEGLYERYF; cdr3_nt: TGCAGCGTTGAAGAAGGATTATACGAGCGGTACTTC
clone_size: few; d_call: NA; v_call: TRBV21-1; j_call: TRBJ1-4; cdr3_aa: CASSTPRKGTRTNEKLFF; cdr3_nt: TGTGCCAGCAGCACCCCTCGTAAGGGGACACGGACGAATGAAAAACTGTTTTTT
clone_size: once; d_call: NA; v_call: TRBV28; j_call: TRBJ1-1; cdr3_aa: CASTQPPFGAFF; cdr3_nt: TGTGCCAGCACCCAACCCCCCTTCGGAGCTTTCTTT
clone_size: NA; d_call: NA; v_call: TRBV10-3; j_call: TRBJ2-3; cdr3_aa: CAISLGDEKDTQYF; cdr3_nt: TGTGCCATCAGTCTGGGGGATGAGAAAGATACGCAGTATTTT
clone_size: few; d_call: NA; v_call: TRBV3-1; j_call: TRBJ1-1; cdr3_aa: CASSSDRLNTEAFF; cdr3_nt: TGTGCCAGCAGCTCCGACAGGCTGAACACTGAAGCTTTCTTT
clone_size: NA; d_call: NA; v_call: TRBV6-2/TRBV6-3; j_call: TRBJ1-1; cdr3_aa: CASRPVADTEAFF; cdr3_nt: TGTGCCAGCAGACCCGTCGCGGACACTGAAGCTTTCTTT
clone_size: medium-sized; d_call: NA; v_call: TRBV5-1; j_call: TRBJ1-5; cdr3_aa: CASRQGNQPQHF; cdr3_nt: TGCGCCAGCAGGCAGGGAAATCAGCCCCAGCATTTT
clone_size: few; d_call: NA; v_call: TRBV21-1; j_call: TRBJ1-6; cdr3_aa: CASSTRLNGNSPLHF; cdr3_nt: TGTGCCAGCAGCACCCGATTAAACGGGAATTCACCCCTCCACTTT
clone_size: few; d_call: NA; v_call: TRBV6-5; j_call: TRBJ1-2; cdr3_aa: CASSYGGVLTSYGYTF; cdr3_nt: TGTGCCAGCAGTTACGGTGGGGTTCTAACTTCCTATGGCTACACCTTC
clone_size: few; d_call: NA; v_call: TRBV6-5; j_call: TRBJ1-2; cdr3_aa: CASRVLRQSYGYTF; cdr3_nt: TGTGCCAGCAGGGTATTGAGACAGAGCTATGGCTACACCTTC
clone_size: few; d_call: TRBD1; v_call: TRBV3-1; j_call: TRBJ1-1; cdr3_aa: CASSHGDRGSEEAFF; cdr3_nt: TGTGCCAGCAGCCATGGGGACAGGGGTTCGGAAGAAGCTTTCTTT
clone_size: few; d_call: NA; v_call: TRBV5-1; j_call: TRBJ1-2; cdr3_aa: CASSLVPARSIYGYTF; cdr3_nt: TGCGCCAGCAGCTTGGTGCCAGCTAGGTCGATCTATGGCTACACCTTC
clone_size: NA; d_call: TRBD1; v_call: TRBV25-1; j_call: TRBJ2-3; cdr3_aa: CASSVQGRDTQYF; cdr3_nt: TGTGCCAGCAGTGTACAGGGGCGGGATACGCAGTATTTT
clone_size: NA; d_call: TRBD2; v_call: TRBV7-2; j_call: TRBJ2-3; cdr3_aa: CASSSLAGGPVGTQYF; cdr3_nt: TGTGCCAGCAGCTCTTTAGCGGGAGGGCCGGTGGGTACGCAGTATTTT
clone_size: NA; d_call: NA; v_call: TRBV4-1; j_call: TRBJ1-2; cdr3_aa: CASSHRTQVGGNYGYTF; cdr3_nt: TGCGCCAGCAGCCACAGAACCCAGGTTGGAGGTAACTATGGCTACACCTTC
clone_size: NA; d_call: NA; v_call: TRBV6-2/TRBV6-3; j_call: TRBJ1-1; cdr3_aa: CASTRPSGGWNF; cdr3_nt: TGTGCCAGCACCAGACCTTCGGGTGGATGGAACTTT
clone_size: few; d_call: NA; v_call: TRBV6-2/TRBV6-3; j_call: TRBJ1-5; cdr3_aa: CASSYPGSSQPQHF; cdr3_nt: TGTGCCAGCAGTTACCCGGGATCTAGTCAGCCCCAGCATTTT
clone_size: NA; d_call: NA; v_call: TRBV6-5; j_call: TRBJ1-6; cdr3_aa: CASSYGTRVDSPLHF; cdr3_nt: TGTGCCAGCAGTTACGGTACACGGGTGGATTCACCCCTCCACTTT
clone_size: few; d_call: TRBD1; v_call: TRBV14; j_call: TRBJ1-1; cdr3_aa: CASSPRGPLLQAFF; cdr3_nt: TGTGCCAGCAGCCCCAGGGGGCCTCTTTTACAAGCTTTCTTT
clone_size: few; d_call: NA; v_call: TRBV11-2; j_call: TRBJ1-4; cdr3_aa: CASSLDGHDEKLFF; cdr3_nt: TGTGCCAGCAGCTTAGATGGACACGATGAAAAACTGTTTTTT
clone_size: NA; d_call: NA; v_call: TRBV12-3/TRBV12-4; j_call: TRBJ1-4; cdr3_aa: CASTKGVGHNEKLFF; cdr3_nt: TGTGCCAGCACCAAAGGCGTCGGTCATAATGAAAAACTGTTTTTT
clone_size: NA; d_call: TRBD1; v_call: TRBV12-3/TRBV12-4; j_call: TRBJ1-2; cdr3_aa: CATLRGQGMGIYGYTF; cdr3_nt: TGTGCCACCCTTCGAGGACAGGGGATGGGGATCTATGGCTACACCTTC
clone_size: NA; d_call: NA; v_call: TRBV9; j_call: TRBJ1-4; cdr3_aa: CASSVEGQGGKLFF; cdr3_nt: TGTGCCAGCAGCGTAGAAGGGCAGGGAGGAAAACTGTTTTTT